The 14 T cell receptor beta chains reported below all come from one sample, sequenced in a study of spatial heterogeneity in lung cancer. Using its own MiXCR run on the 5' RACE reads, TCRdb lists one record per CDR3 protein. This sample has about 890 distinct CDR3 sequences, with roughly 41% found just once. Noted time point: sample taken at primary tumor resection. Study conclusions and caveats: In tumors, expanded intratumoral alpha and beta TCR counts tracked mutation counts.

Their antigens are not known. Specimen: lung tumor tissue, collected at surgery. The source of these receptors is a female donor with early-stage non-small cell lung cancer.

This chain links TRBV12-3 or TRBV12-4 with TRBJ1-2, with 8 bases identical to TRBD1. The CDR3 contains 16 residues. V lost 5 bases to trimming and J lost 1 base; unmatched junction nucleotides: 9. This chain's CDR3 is CASSGQGLYLNYGYTF. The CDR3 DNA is TGTGCCAGCAGTGGACAGGGTCTGTACCTTAACTATGGCTACACCTTC.

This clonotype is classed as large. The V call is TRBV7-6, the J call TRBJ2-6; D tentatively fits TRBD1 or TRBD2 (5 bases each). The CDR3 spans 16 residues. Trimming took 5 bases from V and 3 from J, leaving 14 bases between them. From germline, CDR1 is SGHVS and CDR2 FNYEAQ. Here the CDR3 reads CASSGRGAVGANVLTF. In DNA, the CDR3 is TGTGCCAGCAGCGGAAGAGGGGCGGTTGGGGCCAACGTCCTGACTTTC. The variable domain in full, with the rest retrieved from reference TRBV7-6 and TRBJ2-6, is GAGVSQSPRYKVTKRGQDVALRCDPISGHVSLYWYRQALGQGPEFLTYFNYEAQQDKSGLPNDRFSAERPEGSISTLTIQRTEQRDSAMYRCASSGRGAVGANVLTFGAGSRLTVL.

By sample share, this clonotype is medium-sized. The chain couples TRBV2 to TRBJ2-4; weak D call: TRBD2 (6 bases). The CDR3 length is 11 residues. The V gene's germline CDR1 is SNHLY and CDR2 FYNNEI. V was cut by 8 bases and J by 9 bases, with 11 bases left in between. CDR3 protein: CASAGRGIQYF. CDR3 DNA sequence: TGTGCCAGCGCGGGGCGAGGCATTCAGTACTTC.

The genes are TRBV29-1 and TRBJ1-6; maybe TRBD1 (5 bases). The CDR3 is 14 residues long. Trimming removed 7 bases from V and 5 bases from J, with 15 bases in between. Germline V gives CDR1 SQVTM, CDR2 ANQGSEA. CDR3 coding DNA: TGCAGCGCCCCCAGGGCGTCTGATAATTCACCCCTCCACTTT. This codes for CSAPRASDNSPLHF.

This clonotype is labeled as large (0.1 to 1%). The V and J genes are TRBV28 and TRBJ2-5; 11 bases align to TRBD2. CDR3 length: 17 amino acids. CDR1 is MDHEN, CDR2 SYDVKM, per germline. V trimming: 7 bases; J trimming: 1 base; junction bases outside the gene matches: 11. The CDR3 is CASTLSLAGGIQETQYF. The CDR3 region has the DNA TGTGCCAGCACTCTGTCCTTAGCGGGAGGGATCCAAGAGACCCAGTACTTC.

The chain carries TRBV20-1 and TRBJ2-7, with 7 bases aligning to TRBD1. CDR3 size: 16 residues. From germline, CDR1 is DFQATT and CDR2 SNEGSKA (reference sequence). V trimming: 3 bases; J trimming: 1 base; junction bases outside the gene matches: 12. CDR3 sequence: CSASHPRDRGSYEQYF. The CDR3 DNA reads TGCAGTGCTAGTCATCCTCGGGACAGAGGATCCTACGAGCAGTACTTC.

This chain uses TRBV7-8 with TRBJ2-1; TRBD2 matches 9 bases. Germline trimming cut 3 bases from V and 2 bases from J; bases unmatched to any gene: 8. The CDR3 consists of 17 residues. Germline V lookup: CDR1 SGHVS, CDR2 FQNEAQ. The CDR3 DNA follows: TGTGCCAGCAGCTTTTGGGTGACTAGCGGTACCTACAATGAGCAGTTCTTC. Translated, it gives CASSFWVTSGTYNEQFF.

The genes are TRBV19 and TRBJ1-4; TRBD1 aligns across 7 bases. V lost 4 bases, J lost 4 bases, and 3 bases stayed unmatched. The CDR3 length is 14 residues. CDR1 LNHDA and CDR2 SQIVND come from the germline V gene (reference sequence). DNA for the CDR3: TGTGCCAGTAGTAACAGGGGTTTTAATGAAAAACTGTTTTTT. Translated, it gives CASSNRGFNEKLFF.

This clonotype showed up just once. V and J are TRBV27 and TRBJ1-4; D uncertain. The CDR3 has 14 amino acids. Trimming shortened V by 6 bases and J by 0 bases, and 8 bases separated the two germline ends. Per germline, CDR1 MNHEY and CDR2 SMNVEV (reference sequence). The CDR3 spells CASRRRATNEKLFF. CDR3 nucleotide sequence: TGTGCCAGCAGACGAAGAGCAACTAATGAAAAACTGTTTTTT.

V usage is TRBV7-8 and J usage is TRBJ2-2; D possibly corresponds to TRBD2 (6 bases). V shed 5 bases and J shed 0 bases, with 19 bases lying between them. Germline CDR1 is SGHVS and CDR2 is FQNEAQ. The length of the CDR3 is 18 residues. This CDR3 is CASSPSRRGLSNTGELFF. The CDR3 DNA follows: TGTGCCAGCAGCCCCAGCAGGCGGGGCCTATCGAACACCGGGGAGCTGTTTTTT.

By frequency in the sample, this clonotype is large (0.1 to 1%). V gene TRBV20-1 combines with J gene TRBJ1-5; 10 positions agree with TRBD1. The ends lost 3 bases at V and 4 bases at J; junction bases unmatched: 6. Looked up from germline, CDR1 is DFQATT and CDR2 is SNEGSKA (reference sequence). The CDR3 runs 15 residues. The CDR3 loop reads CSASRPGQGNQPQHF. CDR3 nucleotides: TGCAGTGCTAGTAGACCGGGACAGGGGAATCAGCCCCAGCATTTT.

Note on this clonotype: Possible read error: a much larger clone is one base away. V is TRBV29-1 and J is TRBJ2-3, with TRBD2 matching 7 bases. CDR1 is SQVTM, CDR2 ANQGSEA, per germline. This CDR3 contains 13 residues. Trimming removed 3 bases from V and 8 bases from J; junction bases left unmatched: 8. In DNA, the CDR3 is TGCAGCGTTGACTTAGCGGGTCCAGTTACGCAGTATTTT. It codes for CSVDLAGPVTQYF.

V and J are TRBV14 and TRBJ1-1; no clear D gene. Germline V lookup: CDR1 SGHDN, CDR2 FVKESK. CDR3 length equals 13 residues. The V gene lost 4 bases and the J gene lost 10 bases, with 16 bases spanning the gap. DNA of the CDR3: TGTGCCAGCAGCCCTCCAGCCTCGAGGCGAGCTTTCTTT. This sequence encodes CASSPPASRRAFF.

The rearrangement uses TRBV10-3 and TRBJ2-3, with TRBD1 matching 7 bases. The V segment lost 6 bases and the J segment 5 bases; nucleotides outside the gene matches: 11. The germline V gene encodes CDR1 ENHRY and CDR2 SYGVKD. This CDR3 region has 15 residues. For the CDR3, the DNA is TGTGCCATCAGATCGACAGGGCCTGAGGGAGATACGCAGTATTTT. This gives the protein CAIRSTGPEGDTQYF.